The clone carrying this T cell receptor beta chain was observed many times. The entry originates in a study of T-cell reconstitution after alpha-beta-depleted transplantation in children. Preparation of the TCRbeta library used unique molecular identifiers. TCRdb reanalysed the PCR reads using MiXCR and keeps one entry per CDR3 protein. Here the sample spans approximately 70,000 distinct CDR3 sequences, roughly 4.9% being singletons. Losses at the gene ends were 3 bases for V and 5 bases for J; bases not matched to a gene: 3. Germline V gene sequence: CDR1 SEHNR, CDR2 FQNEAQ (reference sequence). This CDR3 region has 13 residues.

The chain recombines TRBV7-9 with TRBJ1-1; 7 positions match TRBD1. The origin of this receptor is a boy under three years old who had a stem cell transplant for acute myeloid leukemia, so the T cells may come from the graft donor. This sample comprised PBMCs, mostly from graft donor cells, obtained 180 days after TCRalphabeta/CD19-depleted stem cell transplant. Here the CDR3 reads CASSFDRDTEAFF. In nucleotides, the CDR3 is TGTGCCAGCAGCTTCGACAGGGATACTGAAGCTTTCTTT.